The 3 T cell receptor beta chains in this list originate from one sample, sequenced in a study of blood T cells in healthy people across ages (dated by TCRdb to the mid-2010s). The library relied on 5' RACE. Data came from an Illumina HiSeq 2500. A second PCR of about 6 to 11 cycles was run with a J-beta primer mix and a sample-barcoded 5' primer. TCRdb trimmed the raw reads at Q25, called clones with MiXCR and kept productive beta chains. Each CDR3 protein appears once, grouped with its most common genes and DNA. The sample includes around 800,000 distinct CDR3 sequences, with around half observed a single time. The leading ten clones occupy about a sixth of the sample. The specimen was blood. The source is a man of 80 years or more in good health.

The chain links TRBV3-1 to TRBJ2-3, with 8 positions matching TRBD1. Germline values: CDR1 LGHDT, CDR2 YNNKEL (reference sequence). The CDR3 consists of 15 residues. V lost 1 base, J lost 1 base, and 1 base stayed unmatched. The CDR3, as DNA: TGTGCCAGCAGCCAAGTACAGGGGGGCACAGATACGCAGTATTTT. It codes for CASSQVQGGTDTQYF.

The genes are TRBV4-3 and TRBJ2-6, with D perhaps TRBD1 (6 bases). The CDR3 covers 18 residues. In germline, CDR1 is LGHNA, CDR2 YSLEER. V lost 0 bases, J lost 1 base, and 13 bases lay in between. The CDR3 loop is CASSQEVGAVSGANVLTF. CDR3 DNA sequence: TGCGCCAGCAGCCAAGAGGTGGGGGCGGTTTCTGGGGCCAACGTCCTGACTTTC.

This clonotype has ten or more counts. This chain uses TRBV7-2 with TRBJ2-7, with 9 bases aligning to TRBD2. Germline V gene lookup returns CDR1 SGHTA and CDR2 FQGNSA. The CDR3 length is 14 residues. Trimming cost V 6 bases and J 4 bases; bases outside gene matches: 7. The CDR3 DNA reads TGTGCCAGCAGTTTGGCGGGAGGGAGGTACGAGCAGTACTTC. It is translated as CASSLAGGRYEQYF. The whole variable domain, remainder taken from reference TRBV7-2 and TRBJ2-7, is GAGVSQSPSNKVTEKGKDVELRCDPISGHTALYWYRQSLGQGLEFLIYFQGNSAPDKSGLPSDRFSAERTGGSVSTLTIQRTQQEDSAVYLCASSLAGGRYEQYFGPGTRLTVT.